A selection of T cell receptor beta chains follows, all from one sample in a study of shared clonotypes between healthy human individuals. Method: immunoSEQ multiplex PCR; TCRdb's copy keeps in-frame clones and lacks some. The sample lists about 1.1 million clones; about 80% were seen once. The sequenced material came from memory CD4+ T cells from PBMCs. These receptors all come from a man aged 18 to 30 in good health. Some clones in this sample may be carry-over from other donors' samples. Each CDR3 is given with its conserved first and last residue. The D gene is left open where the match is weak. A clone size is listed for some rows: how often the clone was seen (once, few, many), or a class if it is expanded.

TRBV7-9	TRBD2	many	TRBJ2-1	CASSFSGTSYNEQFF	TGTGCCAGCAGCTTTAGCGGGACTTCTTACAATGAGCAGTTCTTC
TRBV19	-	-	TRBJ1-5	CASSGGFWDQPQHF	TGTGCCAGTAGTGGAGGGTTTTGGGATCAGCCCCAGCATTTT
TRBV11-2	TRBD2	-	TRBJ2-1	CASTPWEGRNEQFF	TGTGCCAGCACCCCGTGGGAGGGACGCAATGAGCAGTTCTTC
TRBV19	-	-	TRBJ1-4	CASRGRVEKLFF	TGTGCCAGTAGGGGCAGGGTTGAAAAACTGTTTTTT
TRBV18	TRBD2	-	TRBJ2-7	CASSPVTSGSNEQYF	TGTGCCAGCTCACCAGTAACTAGCGGGAGCAATGAGCAGTACTTC
TRBV27	-	-	TRBJ2-1	CASSLLPRGAQFF	TGTGCCAGCAGTTTACTTCCCCGGGGCGCTCAGTTCTTC
TRBV5-1	TRBD2	few	TRBJ2-1	CASSLVVAGEGNEQFF	TGCGCCAGCAGCTTGGTGGTAGCGGGAGAGGGGAATGAGCAGTTCTTC
TRBV10-3	-	many	TRBJ2-1	CAISESGGPSYNEQFF	TGTGCCATCAGTGAGTCGGGGGGACCCTCCTACAATGAGCAGTTCTTC
TRBV28	TRBD2	-	TRBJ2-1	CASSGPGTRANEQFF	TGTGCCAGCAGTGGCCCCGGGACTAGGGCCAATGAGCAGTTCTTC
TRBV5-4	TRBD1	-	TRBJ1-2	CASSVPGQGFYGYTF	TGTGCCAGCAGCGTGCCGGGACAGGGTTTCTATGGCTACACCTTC
TRBV2	-	-	TRBJ1-1	CASRRERDVEAFF	TGTGCCAGCAGGAGAGAACGGGACGTTGAAGCTTTCTTT
TRBV4-3	-	-	TRBJ2-5	CASSQGEGLEQYF	TGCGCCAGCAGCCAAGGAGAGGGGCTGGAGCAGTACTTC
TRBV28	-	-	TRBJ1-2	CASSTGLNYGYTF	TGTGCCAGCAGCACAGGGTTGAACTATGGCTACACCTTC
TRBV18	TRBD2	-	TRBJ2-3	CASSHQVAGVRDTQYF	TGTGCCAGCTCCCACCAGGTAGCGGGAGTAAGAGATACGCAGTATTTT
TRBV5-1	TRBD2	-	TRBJ2-7	CASSPRTSGTYEQYF	TGCGCCAGCAGCCCACGGACTAGCGGGACCTACGAGCAGTACTTC
TRBV6-1	-	-	TRBJ1-2	CASSEDKVGGYTF	TGTGCCAGCAGTGAAGATAAGGTCGGGGGCTACACCTTC
TRBV4-2	-	-	TRBJ2-5	CASSQEGGQETQYF	TGTGCCAGCAGCCAAGAGGGGGGTCAAGAGACCCAGTACTTC
TRBV28	-	-	TRBJ1-1	CASKSWDLQGRRRTSEAFF	TGTGCCAGCAAGTCCTGGGACTTGCAGGGCCGACGCCGTACGTCTGAAGCTTTCTTT
TRBV5-1	TRBD2	once	TRBJ2-2	CASSLSGTSGGGGELFF	TGCGCCAGCAGCTTGAGCGGGACTAGCGGAGGCGGCGGGGAGCTGTTTTTT
TRBV6-1	TRBD1	many	TRBJ1-1	CASHHTGVGTEAFF	TGTGCCAGCCACCACACAGGGGTAGGGACTGAAGCTTTCTTT
TRBV18	TRBD1	-	TRBJ2-1	CASSPGQYNEQFF	TGTGCCAGCTCACCGGGACAGTACAATGAGCAGTTCTTC
TRBV5-1	TRBD1	-	TRBJ2-7	CASSLMGQENYEQYF	TGCGCCAGCAGCTTGATGGGACAGGAGAATTACGAGCAGTACTTC
TRBV7-9	TRBD2	-	TRBJ2-3	CASSSRTSGTDTQYF	TGTGCCAGCAGCTCCCGGACTAGCGGCACAGATACGCAGTATTTT
TRBV10-3	-	-	TRBJ2-3	CAISEMRDLDTQYF	TGTGCCATCAGTGAGATGCGGGACTTAGATACGCAGTATTTT
TRBV2	-	-	TRBJ1-1	CASSEVENTEAFF	TGTGCCAGCAGTGAGGTTGAGAACACTGAAGCTTTCTTT
TRBV7-2	TRBD2	once	TRBJ2-3	CASSEQSGVTDTQYF	TGTGCCAGCAGCGAGCAGAGCGGGGTTACAGATACGCAGTATTTT